This TCR beta chain was sequenced for a study of graft-versus-host responses after intestinal transplantation. As to this clone: What it recognizes is unknown.

Sequenced by immunoSEQ multiplex PCR; TCRdb stores in-frame clones only, minus some. Of around 110,000 clones listed, about nine tenths are singletons. Germline V gene data show CDR1 as SNHLY and CDR2 as FYNNEI. With 3 bases clipped from V and 1 base from J, the junction kept 14 bases outside the gene matches. The CDR3 contains 19 residues. This specimen consisted of unstimulated CD4+ T cells sorted from spleen or lymph node cells, obtained before intestinal transplant. The receptor was isolated from a human donor who received an intestinal transplant. The chain combines TRBV2 with TRBJ2-3, with TRBD2 matching over 9 bases. In DNA form, the CDR3 reads TGTGCCAGCAGTGAGTCCCCAGCGGGGGGCCGCTATCGCACAGATACGCAGTATTTT. It encodes CASSESPAGGRYRTDTQYF.